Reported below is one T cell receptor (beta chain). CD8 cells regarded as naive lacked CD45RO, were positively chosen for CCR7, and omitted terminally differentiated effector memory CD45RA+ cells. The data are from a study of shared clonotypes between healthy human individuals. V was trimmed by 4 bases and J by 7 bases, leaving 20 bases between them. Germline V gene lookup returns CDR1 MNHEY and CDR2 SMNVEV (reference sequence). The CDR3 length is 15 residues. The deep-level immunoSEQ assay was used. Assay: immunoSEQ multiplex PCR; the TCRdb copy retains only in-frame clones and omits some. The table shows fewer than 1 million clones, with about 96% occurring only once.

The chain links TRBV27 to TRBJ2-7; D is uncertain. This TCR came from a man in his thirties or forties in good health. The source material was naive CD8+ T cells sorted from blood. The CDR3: CASSSPARGIGEQYF. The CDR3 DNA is TGTGCCAGCAGTTCCCCGGCTCGTGGGATAGGGGAGCAGTACTTC.